This TCR beta chain is from a study of blood T cell repertoires in COVID-19. About the research overall: Sites in the United States, Italy and Spain provided acute and convalescent COVID-19 samples. T cells, B-cell-depleted T cells, or PBMCs provided the cDNA or gDNA that served as material.

Original data processing: Nucleated cell number was recorded as an estimate derived from reference gene primer amplification. Using immunoSEQ multiplex PCR, the repertoire was profiled, and TCRdb retains in-frame clones only, with some absent. V and J calls and clone size are as listed in that table; D and trimming were resolved from the DNA. In the table there are 300,000 to 400,000 clones, roughly 90% of which are singletons. Seattle patients were enrolled during active infection and followed longitudinally. There are 15 residues in the CDR3. The germline gives CDR1 SGHVS, CDR2 FQNEAQ. V trimming: 5 bases; J trimming: 6 bases; junction bases outside the gene matches: 6.

Sequences were obtained from peripheral blood. This TCR derives from a man aged 25 to 40 with COVID-19, enrolled during active disease. The rearrangement joins TRBV7-8 to TRBJ2-1; 11 bases map to TRBD2. CDR3 sequence (DNA): TGTGCCAGCAGCCGCTTAGCGGGAGGGGGCAATGAGCAGTTCTTC. It codes for CASSRLAGGGNEQFF.